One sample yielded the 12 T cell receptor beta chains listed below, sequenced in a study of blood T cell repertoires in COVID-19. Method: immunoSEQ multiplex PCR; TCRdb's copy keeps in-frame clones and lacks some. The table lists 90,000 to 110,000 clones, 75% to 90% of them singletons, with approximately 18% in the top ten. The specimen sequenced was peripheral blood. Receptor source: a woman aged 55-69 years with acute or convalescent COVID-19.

In DNA form, the CDR3 reads TGTGCCACCAGCAGAGACCCGGGACAGAAGGGTATGGCCCAGCATTTT. Translated, it gives CATSRDPGQKGMAQHF. The chain employs TRBV15 and TRBJ1-5; 7 bases fit TRBD1. Per the germline V gene, CDR1 is LNHNV and CDR2 is YYDKDF (reference sequence). With 0 bases clipped from V and 11 bases from J, the junction kept 13 bases outside the gene matches. This CDR3 region has 16 residues.

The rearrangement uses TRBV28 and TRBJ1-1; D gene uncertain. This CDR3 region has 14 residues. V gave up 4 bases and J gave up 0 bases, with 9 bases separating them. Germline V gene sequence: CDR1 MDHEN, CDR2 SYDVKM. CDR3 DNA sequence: TGTGCCAGCAGTTCCCCACCGGTGAACACTGAAGCTTTCTTT. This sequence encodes CASSSPPVNTEAFF.

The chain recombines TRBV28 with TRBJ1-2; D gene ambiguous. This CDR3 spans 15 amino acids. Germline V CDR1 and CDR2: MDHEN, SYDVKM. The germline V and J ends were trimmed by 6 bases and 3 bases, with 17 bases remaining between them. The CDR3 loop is CASSQERVNHYGYTF. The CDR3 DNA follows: TGTGCCAGCAGCCAAGAGAGGGTGAATCACTATGGCTACACCTTC.

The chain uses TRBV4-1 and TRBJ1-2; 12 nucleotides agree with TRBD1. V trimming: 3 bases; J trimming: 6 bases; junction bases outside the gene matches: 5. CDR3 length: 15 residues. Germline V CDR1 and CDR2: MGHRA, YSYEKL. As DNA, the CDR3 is TGCGCCAGCAGCCAGGGACAGGGGGCTTGGGATGGCTACACCTTC. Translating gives CASSQGQGAWDGYTF.

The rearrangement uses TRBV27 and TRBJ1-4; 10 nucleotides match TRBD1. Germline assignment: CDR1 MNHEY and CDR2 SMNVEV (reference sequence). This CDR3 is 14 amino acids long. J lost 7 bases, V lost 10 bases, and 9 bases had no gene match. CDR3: CATGLTGGIEKLFF. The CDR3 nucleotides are TGTGCCACAGGACTGACAGGGGGCATTGAAAAACTGTTTTTT.

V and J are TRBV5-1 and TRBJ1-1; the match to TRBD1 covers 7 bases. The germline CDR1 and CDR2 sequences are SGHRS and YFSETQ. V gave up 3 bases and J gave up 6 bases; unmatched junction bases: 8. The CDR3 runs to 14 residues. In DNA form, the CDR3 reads TGCGCCAGCAGCTCGACGGGACAGACGTCTGAAGCTTTCTTT. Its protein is CASSSTGQTSEAFF.

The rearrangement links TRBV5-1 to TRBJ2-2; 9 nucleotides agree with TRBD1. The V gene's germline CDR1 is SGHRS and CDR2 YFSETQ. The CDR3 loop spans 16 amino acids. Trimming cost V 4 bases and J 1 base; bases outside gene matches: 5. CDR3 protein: CASSPGQGLNTGELFF. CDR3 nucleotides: TGCGCCAGCAGCCCGGGACAGGGCCTGAACACCGGGGAGCTGTTTTTT.

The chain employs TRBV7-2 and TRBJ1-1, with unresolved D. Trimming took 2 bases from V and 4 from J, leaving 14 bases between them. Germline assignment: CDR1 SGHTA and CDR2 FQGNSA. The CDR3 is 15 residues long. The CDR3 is CASSLPAGGSTEAFF. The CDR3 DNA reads TGTGCCAGCAGCTTACCCGCGGGTGGGAGCACTGAAGCTTTCTTT. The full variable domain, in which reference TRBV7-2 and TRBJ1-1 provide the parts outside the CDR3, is GAGVSQSPSNKVTEKGKDVELRCDPISGHTALYWYRQSLGQGLEFLIYFQGNSAPDKSGLPSDRFSAERTGGSVSTLTIQRTQQEDSAVYLCASSLPAGGSTEAFFGQGTRLTVV.

CDR3: CASSSPGEDTQYF. The CDR3 DNA reads TGCGCCAGCTCGTCCCCGGGGGAGGATACGCAGTATTTT. The rearrangement links TRBV10-1 to TRBJ2-3; D perhaps matches TRBD2 (6 bases). Between the trimmed V and J ends, which lost 8 bases and 6 bases, there was a span of 15 bases. The CDR3 has 13 residues. Germline V gene sequence: CDR1 WNHNN, CDR2 SYGVQD (reference sequence).

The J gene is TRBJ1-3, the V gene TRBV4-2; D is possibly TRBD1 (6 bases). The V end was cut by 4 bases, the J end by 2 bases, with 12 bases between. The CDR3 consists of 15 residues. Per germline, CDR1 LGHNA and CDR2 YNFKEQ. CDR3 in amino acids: CASSPTEGAGNTIYF. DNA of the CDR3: TGTGCCAGCAGCCCGACCGAGGGGGCTGGAAACACCATATATTTT.

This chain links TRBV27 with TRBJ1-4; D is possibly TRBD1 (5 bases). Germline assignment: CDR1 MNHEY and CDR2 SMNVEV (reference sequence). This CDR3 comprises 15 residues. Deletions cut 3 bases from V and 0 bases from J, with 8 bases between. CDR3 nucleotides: TGTGCCAGCAGTTTGCAAGGGGCAACTAATGAAAAACTGTTTTTT. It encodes CASSLQGATNEKLFF.

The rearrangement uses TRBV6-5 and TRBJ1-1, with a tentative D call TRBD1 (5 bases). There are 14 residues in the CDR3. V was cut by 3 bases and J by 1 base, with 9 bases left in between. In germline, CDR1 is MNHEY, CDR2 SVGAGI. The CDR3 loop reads CASSYRQGNTEAFF. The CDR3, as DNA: TGTGCCAGCAGTTATCGTCAGGGGAACACTGAAGCTTTCTTT.